The 15 T cell receptor beta chains reported below all come from one sample, sequenced in a study of blood T cell repertoires in COVID-19. Some clones are missing from TCRdb's copy, which holds only in-frame ones; the method was immunoSEQ multiplex PCR. The data contain some 250,000 clones, 70% to 90% of them singletons. Sequencing was done on a sample of peripheral blood. These receptors were taken from a woman between 35 and 50 years old who had recovered from COVID-19.

CDR3 sequence (DNA): TGTGCCAGCAGCTTAGGGCAGGGGGCGCAGAGTGAAGCTTTCTTT. Its translation: CASSLGQGAQSEAFF. This sequence joins TRBV7-2 and TRBJ1-1, with 8 bases aligning to TRBD1. The CDR3 loop spans 15 amino acids. Germline assignment: CDR1 SGHTA and CDR2 FQGNSA. The ends lost 1 base at V and 7 bases at J; junction bases unmatched: 8.

The chain combines TRBV6-2 or TRBV6-3 with TRBJ2-7; D unclear. The germline gives CDR1 MNHEY, CDR2 SVGEGT. CDR3 length: 13 residues. V lost 2 bases and J 3 bases, leaving 8 bases between the germline ends. The CDR3 DNA reads as TGTGCCAGCAGTTACCCCGTATTCTACGAGCAGTACTTC. Its translation: CASSYPVFYEQYF.

V gene TRBV4-3 combines with J gene TRBJ1-3; no clear D gene. The CDR3 runs to 14 residues. Germline values: CDR1 LGHNA, CDR2 YSLEER. Trimming removed 1 base at V and 1 base at J, with 5 bases between. This CDR3 reads CASSQAGSGNTIYF. The CDR3 coding sequence is TGCGCCAGCAGCCAAGCGGGGTCTGGAAACACCATATATTTT.

CDR3 sequence (DNA): TGTGCCAGCAGTTACCCCGCTGAAGCTTTCTTT. It encodes CASSYPAEAFF. The chain carries TRBV6-2 or TRBV6-3 and TRBJ1-1; D remains unclear. V lost 2 bases and J lost 6, with 4 bases in between. The CDR3 has 11 residues. Germline lookup yields CDR1 MNHEY and CDR2 SVGEGT.

The chain uses TRBV7-3 and TRBJ2-1; no firm D call. The CDR3 runs 15 residues. The ends were cut back, 5 bases at V and 0 bases at J, with 11 bases in the middle. Germline V gives CDR1 SGHTA, CDR2 FQGTGA. The CDR3 coding sequence is TGTGCCAGCAGCGAACGGCGGAGCTCCTACAATGAGCAGTTCTTC. It translates to CASSERRSSYNEQFF.

The chain couples TRBV11-2 to TRBJ2-1, with 9 bases that match TRBD2. This CDR3 comprises 17 residues. From germline, CDR1 is SGHAT and CDR2 FQNNGV. V shed 4 bases, J shed 8 bases, and the junction held 15 bases outside the gene matches. The CDR3 region has the DNA TGTGCCAGCAGCTCCCGGTTTGCGGGAGGGCCTTGGTATGAGCAGTTCTTC. It encodes CASSSRFAGGPWYEQFF. The variable domain in full, completed from reference TRBV11-2 and TRBJ2-1, reads EAGVAQSPRYKIIEKRQSVAFWCNPISGHATLYWYQQILGQGPKLLIQFQNNGVVDDSQLPKDRFSAERLKGVDSTLKIQPAKLEDSAVYLCASSSRFAGGPWYEQFFGPGTRLTVL.

The chain's CDR3 is CASTLAGQGGEKLFF. The CDR3 DNA sequence: TGTGCCAGCACCCTGGCGGGACAGGGAGGTGAAAAACTGTTTTTT. This chain joins TRBV6-5 and TRBJ1-4, with 9 nucleotides matching TRBD1. The germline V gene encodes CDR1 MNHEY and CDR2 SVGAGI. The CDR3 has 15 residues. J lost 7 bases, V lost 7 bases, and 10 bases had no gene match.

The chain has TRBV2 and TRBJ2-7; TRBD2 aligns across 12 bases. Per germline, CDR1 SNHLY and CDR2 FYNNEI. The CDR3 length is 14 residues. Germline trimming cut 6 bases from V and 3 bases from J; bases unmatched to any gene: 3. This chain's CDR3 is CASRTSGSGYEQYF. In DNA form, the CDR3 reads TGTGCCAGCAGGACTAGCGGGAGCGGCTACGAGCAGTACTTC.

This chain links TRBV20-1 with TRBJ1-5; weak D call: TRBD1 (6 bases). Trimming took off 3 bases at V and 1 base at J, with 16 bases between the two ends. The CDR3 runs 16 residues. Germline values: CDR1 DFQATT, CDR2 SNEGSKA (reference sequence). Here the CDR3 DNA reads TGCAGTGCTAGTGGGGAGGGGGTTTGGAGCAATCAGCCCCAGCATTTT. Residues: CSASGEGVWSNQPQHF.

This clone was seen just once. This chain connects TRBV7-8 to TRBJ2-5, with TRBD2 as a possible D gene (5 bases). The CDR3 covers 16 residues. Trimming took 2 bases from V and 0 from J, leaving 13 bases between them. Germline loops: CDR1 SGHVS, CDR2 FQNEAQ. This CDR3 reads CASSLLPGSYQETQYF. As DNA, the CDR3 is TGTGCCAGCAGCTTACTACCGGGGTCGTACCAAGAGACCCAGTACTTC.

The chain combines TRBV27 with TRBJ2-7; D is undetermined. This CDR3 contains 14 residues. V lost 2 bases and J 0 bases, leaving 8 bases between the germline ends. In germline, CDR1 is MNHEY, CDR2 SMNVEV (reference sequence). The CDR3 spells CASSLKQSSYEQYF. In DNA form, the CDR3 reads TGTGCCAGCAGTTTAAAACAAAGCTCCTACGAGCAGTACTTC.

The CDR3, as DNA: TGTGCCAGCAGCCTAGCGGCGGGGGAGCTGTTTTTT. Protein product: CASSLAAGELFF. The genes are TRBV7-3 and TRBJ2-2; 7 nucleotides align to TRBD2. The V and J ends lost 5 bases and 8 bases, in that order; junction bases with no gene match: 2. The CDR3 sequence is 12 residues long. Germline V gene sequence: CDR1 SGHTA, CDR2 FQGTGA.

The chain has TRBV13 and TRBJ2-1; 7 bases are shared with TRBD2. CDR1 is PRHDT and CDR2 is FYEKMQ in the germline V gene (reference sequence). Trimming removed 5 bases from V and 5 bases from J; junction bases left unmatched: 15. The CDR3 is 17 amino acids. CDR3 protein: CASSPRGVGATNNEQFF. The CDR3 nucleotides are TGTGCCAGCAGCCCCCGGGGGGTGGGCGCAACTAACAATGAGCAGTTCTTC.

The V gene is TRBV4-1, the J gene TRBJ2-5; TRBD2 might be the D (6 bases). Germline V gives CDR1 MGHRA, CDR2 YSYEKL. The length of the CDR3 is 14 residues. The germline V and J ends were trimmed by 5 bases and 5 bases, with 15 bases remaining between them. CDR3 in amino acids: CASSSVAAGETQYF. In nucleotides, the CDR3 is TGCGCCAGCAGCTCCGTAGCGGCTGGGGAGACCCAGTACTTC.

This clone has only one observation. The rearrangement joins TRBV6-1 to TRBJ2-1; tentatively, D is TRBD2 (7 bases). The CDR3 consists of 16 residues. Trimming took 3 bases from V and 0 from J, leaving 12 bases between them. Per germline, CDR1 MNHNS and CDR2 SASEGT. The CDR3 DNA reads TGTGCCAGCAGTGATAAGGGGGGGACCTCCTACAATGAGCAGTTCTTC. This sequence encodes CASSDKGGTSYNEQFF.